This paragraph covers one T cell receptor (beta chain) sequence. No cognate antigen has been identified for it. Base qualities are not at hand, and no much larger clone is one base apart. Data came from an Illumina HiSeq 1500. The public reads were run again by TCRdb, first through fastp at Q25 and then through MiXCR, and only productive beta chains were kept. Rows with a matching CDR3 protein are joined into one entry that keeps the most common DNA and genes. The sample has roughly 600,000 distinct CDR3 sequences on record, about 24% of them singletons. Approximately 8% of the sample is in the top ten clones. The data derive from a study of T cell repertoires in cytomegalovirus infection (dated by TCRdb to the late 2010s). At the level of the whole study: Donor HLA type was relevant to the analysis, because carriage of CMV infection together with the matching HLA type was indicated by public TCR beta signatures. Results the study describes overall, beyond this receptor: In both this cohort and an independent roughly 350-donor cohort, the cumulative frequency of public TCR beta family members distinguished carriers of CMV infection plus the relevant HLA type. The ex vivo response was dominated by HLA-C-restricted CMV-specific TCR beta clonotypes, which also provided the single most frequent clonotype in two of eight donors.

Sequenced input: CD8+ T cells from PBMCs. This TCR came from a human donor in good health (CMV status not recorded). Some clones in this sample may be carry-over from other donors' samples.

The DNA is as follows: TGTGCCAGCAGCTTCTGGACTAGCGGGGCTCACACCGGGGAGCTGTTTTTT. Translation gives CASSFWTSGAHTGELFF. The chain was built from TRBV7-9 and TRBJ2-2; 12 junctional bases match TRBD2. At the junction V is shortened by 3 bases and J by 3 bases; bases outside the gene matches: 5. CDR1 and CDR2, per the germline V gene (reference sequence), are SEHNR and FQNEAQ. Taken from cysteine to phenylalanine, the CDR3 has 17 residues. Left in the record is the CDR3 DNA by itself, 51 bases read in frame from the first base. Supplemented by the reference TRBV7-9 and TRBJ2-2 proteins around the CDR3, the complete variable domain is DTGVSQNPRHKITKRGQNVTFRCDPISEHNRLYWYRQTLGQGPEFLTYFQNEAQLEKSRLLSDRFSAERPKGSFSTLEIQRTEQGDSAMYLCASSFWTSGAHTGELFFGEGSRLTVL.